This T cell receptor beta chain came from a study of cytotoxic CD8 clonotypes in ibrutinib-treated CLL. The overall study: Partial responses numbered around 25 and complete responses 2; after a median about 72 months, about 14 stayed remitted and roughly twelve progressed. When averaged across all of the samples, the counts came to approximately 280,000 productive templates and about 89,000 productive rearrangements.

General observations from the study: Clonotypes that were public were uncommon, and they contracted or stayed stable on treatment.

Data came from immunoSEQ multiplex PCR; TCRdb stores just in-frame clones and leaves some out. The sample shows 150,000 to 200,000 clones, 84% of them seen only once. Losses at the gene ends were 4 bases for V and 2 bases for J; bases not matched to a gene: 3. CDR1 and CDR2 from the germline V gene are SGHKS and YYEKEE (reference sequence). The CDR3 runs 14 residues. This clone was observed a handful of times. Its cognate antigen is unknown. This TCR came from a human donor with chronic lymphocytic leukemia. Material: PBMCs, obtained after 24 months of ibrutinib treatment. The chain is built from TRBV5-5 and TRBJ1-5; 7 bases map to TRBD1. The CDR3 reads CASSDGQGNQPQHF. CDR3 coding DNA: TGTGCCAGCAGCGACGGACAGGGCAATCAGCCCCAGCATTTT. The full variable domain, completed using reference TRBV5-5 and TRBJ1-5, is DAGVTQSPTHLIKTRGQQVTLRCSPISGHKSVSWYQQVLGQGPQFIFQYYEKEERGRGNFPDRFSARQFPNYSSELNVNALLLGDSALYLCASSDGQGNQPQHFGDGTRLSIL.